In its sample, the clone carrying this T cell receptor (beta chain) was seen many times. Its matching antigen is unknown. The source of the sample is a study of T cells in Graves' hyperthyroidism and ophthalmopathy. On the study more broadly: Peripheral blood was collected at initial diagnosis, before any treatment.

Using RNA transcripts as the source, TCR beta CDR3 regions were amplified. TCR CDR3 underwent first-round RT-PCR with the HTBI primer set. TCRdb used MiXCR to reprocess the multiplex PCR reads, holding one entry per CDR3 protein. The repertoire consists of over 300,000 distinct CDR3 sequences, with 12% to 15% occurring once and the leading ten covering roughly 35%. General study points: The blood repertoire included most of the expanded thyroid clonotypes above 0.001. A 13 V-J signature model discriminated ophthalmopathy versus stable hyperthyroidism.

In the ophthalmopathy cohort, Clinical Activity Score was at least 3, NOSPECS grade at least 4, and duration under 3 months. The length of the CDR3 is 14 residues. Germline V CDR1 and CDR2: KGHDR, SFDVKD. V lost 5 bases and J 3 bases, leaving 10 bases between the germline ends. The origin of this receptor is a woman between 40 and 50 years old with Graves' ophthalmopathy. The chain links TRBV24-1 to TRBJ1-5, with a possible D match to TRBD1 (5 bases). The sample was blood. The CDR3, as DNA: TGTGCCACCAGTGTGGGGCGGCCCAATCAGCCCCAGCATTTT. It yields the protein CATSVGRPNQPQHF.